The following is a T cell receptor beta chain sequence with its context. Its antigen is not known. The germline CDR1 and CDR2 sequences are MDHEN and SYDVKM. V gave up 5 bases and J gave up 8 bases, with 13 bases separating them. The CDR3 extends over 13 amino acids. This record belongs to a study of beta chain features in type 1 diabetes. The study's findings and limits: Because the template was cDNA, high-expressing cells might be over-represented.

Sequencing targeted expressed TCRB transcripts, as all isolated RNA had been reverse transcribed. The data were produced by immunoSEQ multiplex PCR, yet TCRdb's version contains in-frame clones alone and is incomplete. The data show around 250,000 clones, 27% seen once. The rearrangement uses TRBV28 and TRBJ2-1; D gene unclear. The sample comprised central memory CD4+ T cells from blood. This clonotype originated in a man between 25 and 39 years old in good health. Here the CDR3 DNA reads TGTGCCAGCAGTATGAGACCTACGGATGAGCAGTTCTTC. This gives the protein CASSMRPTDEQFF.